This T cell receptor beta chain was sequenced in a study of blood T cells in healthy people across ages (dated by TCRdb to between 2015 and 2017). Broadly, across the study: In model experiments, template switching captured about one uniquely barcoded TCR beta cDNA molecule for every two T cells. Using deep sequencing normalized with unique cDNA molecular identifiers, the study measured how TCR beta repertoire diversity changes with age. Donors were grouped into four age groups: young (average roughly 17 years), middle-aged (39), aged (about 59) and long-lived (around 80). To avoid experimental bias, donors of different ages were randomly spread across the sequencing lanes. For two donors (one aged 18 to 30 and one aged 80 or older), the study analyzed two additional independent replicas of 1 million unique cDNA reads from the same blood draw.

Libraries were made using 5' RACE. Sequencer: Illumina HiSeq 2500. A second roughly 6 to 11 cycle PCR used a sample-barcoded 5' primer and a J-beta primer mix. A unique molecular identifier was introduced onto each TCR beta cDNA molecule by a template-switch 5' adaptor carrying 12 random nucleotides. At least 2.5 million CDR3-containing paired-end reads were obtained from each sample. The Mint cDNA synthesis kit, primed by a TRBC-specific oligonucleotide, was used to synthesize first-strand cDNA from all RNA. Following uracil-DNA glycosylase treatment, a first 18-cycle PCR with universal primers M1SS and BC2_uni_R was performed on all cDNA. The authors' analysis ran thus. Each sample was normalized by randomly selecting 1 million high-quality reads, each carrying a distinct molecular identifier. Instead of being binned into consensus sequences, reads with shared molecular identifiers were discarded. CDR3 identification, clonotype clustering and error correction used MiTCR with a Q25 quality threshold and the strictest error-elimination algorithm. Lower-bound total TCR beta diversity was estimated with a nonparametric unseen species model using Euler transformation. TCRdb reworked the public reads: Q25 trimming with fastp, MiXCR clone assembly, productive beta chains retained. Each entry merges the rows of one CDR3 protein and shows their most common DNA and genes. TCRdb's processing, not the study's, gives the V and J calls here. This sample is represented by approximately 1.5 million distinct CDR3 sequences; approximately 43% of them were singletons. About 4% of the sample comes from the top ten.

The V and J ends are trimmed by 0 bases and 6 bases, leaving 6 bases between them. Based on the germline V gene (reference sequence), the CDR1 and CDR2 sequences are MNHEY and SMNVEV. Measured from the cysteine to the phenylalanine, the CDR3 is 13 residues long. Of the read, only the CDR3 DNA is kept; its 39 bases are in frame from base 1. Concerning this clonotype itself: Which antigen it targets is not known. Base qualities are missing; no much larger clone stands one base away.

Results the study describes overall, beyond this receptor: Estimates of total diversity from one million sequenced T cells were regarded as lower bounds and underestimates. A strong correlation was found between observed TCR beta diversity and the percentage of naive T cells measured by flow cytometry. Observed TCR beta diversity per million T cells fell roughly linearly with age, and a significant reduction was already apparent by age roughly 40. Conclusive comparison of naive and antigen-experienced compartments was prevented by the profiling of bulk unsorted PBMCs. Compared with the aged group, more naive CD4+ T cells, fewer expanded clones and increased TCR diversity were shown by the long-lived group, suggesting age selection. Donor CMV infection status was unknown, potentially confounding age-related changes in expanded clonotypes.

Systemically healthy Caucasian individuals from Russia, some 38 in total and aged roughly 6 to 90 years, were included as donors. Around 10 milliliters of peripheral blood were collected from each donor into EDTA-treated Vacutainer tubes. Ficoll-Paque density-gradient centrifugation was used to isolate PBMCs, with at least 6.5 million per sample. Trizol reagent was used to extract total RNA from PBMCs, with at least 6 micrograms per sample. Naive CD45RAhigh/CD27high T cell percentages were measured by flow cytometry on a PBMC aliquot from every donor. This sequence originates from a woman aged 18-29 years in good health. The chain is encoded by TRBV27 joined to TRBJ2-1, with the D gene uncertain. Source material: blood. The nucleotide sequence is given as TGTGCCAGCAGTTTATCGACTGCCAATGAGCAGTTCTTC. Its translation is CASSLSTANEQFF.